The present T cell receptor (beta chain) was sequenced within a study of beta chain features in type 1 diabetes. The CDR3 covers 12 residues. CDR1 and CDR2 from the germline V gene are LGHNA and YNFKEQ. With 8 bases clipped from V and 6 bases from J, the junction kept 2 bases outside the gene matches. Expressed TCRB transcripts were sequenced after all isolated RNA was converted to cDNA. The method was immunoSEQ multiplex PCR; TCRdb's version includes in-frame clones alone and lacks a portion of them. The table has a few hundred thousand clones, approximately 15% seen once. Sorted populations all had greater than 95% purity. Points from the study as a whole: A potential PCR bias toward shorter templates would be equal in patient and control samples. The study found moderately but significantly shorter TCRB CDR3s in all four CD4+ subsets of Type 1 diabetes patients.

This clone was recorded a few times. The antigen is undetermined. Sequencing was done on a sample of naive CD4+ T cells from blood. V gene TRBV4-2 combines with J gene TRBJ2-1, with 9 positions matching TRBD2. This TCR was recovered from a young man in good health. DNA of the CDR3: TGTGCCAGCCGCGGGGGGGCCAATGAGCAGTTCTTC. Protein: CASRGGANEQFF.